This TCR beta chain was retrieved from a study of T cell changes during pregnancy in multiple sclerosis. V was pared by 7 bases and J by 4 bases, with 17 bases between. Germline lookup yields CDR1 SQVTM and CDR2 ANQGSEA. The CDR3 length is 14 residues. The table came from immunoSEQ multiplex PCR; TCRdb's copy has only in-frame clones and leaves some out. Found here are about 68,000 clones, approximately 92% of them singletons; the top ten hold about 2.3%. The clonotype was recovered from a female donor with multiple sclerosis, enrolled in a pregnancy study. Sequenced here: peripheral blood, sampled in the first trimester of pregnancy. The V and J genes are TRBV29-1 and TRBJ2-1; D may be TRBD2 (6 bases). The CDR3, as DNA: TGCAGCGCCGAGGGGAGGCCCCTTTACAATGAGCAGTTCTTC. Its translation: CSAEGRPLYNEQFF.